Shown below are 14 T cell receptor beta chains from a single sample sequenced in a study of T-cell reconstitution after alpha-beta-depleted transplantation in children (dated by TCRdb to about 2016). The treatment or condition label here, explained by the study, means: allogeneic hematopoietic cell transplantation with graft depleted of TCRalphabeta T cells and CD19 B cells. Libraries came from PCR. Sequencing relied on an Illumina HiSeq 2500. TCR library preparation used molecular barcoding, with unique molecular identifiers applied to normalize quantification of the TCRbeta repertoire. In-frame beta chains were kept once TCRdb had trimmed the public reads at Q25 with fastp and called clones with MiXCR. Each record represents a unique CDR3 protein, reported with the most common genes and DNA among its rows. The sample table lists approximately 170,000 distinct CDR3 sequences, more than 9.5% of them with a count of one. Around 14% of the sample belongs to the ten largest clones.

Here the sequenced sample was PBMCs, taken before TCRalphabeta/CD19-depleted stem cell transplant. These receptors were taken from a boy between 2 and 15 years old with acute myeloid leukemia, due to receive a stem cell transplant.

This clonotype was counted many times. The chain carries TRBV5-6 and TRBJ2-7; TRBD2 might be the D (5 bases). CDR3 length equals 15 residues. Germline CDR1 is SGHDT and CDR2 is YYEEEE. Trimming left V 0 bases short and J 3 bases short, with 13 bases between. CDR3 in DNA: TGTGCCAGCAGCTTGGTCTTTGGGGAGAGCTACGAGCAGTACTTC. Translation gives CASSLVFGESYEQYF.

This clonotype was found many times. The CDR3 DNA follows: TGCAGTGCTAGAGGCCCCCTAGACTACAATGAGCAGTTCTTC. Its protein is CSARGPLDYNEQFF. The genes are TRBV20-1 and TRBJ2-1; D is unresolved. The length of the CDR3 is 14 residues. The V end lost 1 base, the J end lost 3 bases, and 10 bases lay between the germline ends. Germline lookup yields CDR1 DFQATT and CDR2 SNEGSKA (reference sequence).

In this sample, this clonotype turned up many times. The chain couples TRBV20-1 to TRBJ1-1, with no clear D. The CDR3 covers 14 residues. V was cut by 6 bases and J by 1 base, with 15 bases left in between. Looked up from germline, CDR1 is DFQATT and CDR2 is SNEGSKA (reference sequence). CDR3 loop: CSATPTTENTEAFF. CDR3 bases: TGCAGTGCCACTCCGACCACAGAGAACACTGAAGCTTTCTTT.

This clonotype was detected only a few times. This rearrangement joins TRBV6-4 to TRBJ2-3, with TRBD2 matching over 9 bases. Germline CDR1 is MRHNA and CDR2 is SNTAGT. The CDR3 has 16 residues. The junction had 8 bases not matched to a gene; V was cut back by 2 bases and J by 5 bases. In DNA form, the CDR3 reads TGTGCCAGCAGTGACCGGGCGGGAGGGCCCCAAGATACGCAGTATTTT. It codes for CASSDRAGGPQDTQYF.

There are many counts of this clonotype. The CDR3 DNA is TGTGCCAGCAGTCCGGGACTAGCCAGCATCTACAATGAGCAGTTCTTC. Translated, it gives CASSPGLASIYNEQFF. J is TRBJ2-1 and V is TRBV28; 9 bases map to TRBD2. Per the germline V gene, CDR1 is MDHEN and CDR2 is SYDVKM. The trim removed 5 bases at V and 3 bases at J, leaving 8 bases unmatched. The CDR3 length is 16 residues.

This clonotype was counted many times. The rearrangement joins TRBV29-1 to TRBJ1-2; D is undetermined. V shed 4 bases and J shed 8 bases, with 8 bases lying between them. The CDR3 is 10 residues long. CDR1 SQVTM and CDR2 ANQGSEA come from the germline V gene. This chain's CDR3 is CSVGDDGYTF. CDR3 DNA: TGCAGCGTTGGAGACGACGGCTACACCTTC.

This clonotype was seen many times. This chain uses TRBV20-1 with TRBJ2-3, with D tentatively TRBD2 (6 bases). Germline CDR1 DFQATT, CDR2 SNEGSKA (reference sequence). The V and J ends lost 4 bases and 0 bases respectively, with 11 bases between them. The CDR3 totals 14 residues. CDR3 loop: CSATAGTSTDTQYF. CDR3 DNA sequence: TGCAGTGCTACCGCGGGAACTAGCACAGATACGCAGTATTTT.

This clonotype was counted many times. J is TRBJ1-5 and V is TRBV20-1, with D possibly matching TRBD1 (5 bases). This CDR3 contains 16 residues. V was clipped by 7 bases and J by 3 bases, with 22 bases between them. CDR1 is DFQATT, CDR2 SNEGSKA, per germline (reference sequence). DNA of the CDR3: TGCAGTGTCGGTTCGGCCCAGGGCAAGGCCAATCAGCCCCAGCATTTT. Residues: CSVGSAQGKANQPQHF.

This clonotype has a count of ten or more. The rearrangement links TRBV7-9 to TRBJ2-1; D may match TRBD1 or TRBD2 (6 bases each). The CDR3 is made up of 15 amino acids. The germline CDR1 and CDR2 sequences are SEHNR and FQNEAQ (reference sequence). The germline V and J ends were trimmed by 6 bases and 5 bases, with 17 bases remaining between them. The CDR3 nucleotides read TGTGCCAGCAGACAGGGACTGTTTAGCGACAATGAGCAGTTCTTC. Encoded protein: CASRQGLFSDNEQFF.

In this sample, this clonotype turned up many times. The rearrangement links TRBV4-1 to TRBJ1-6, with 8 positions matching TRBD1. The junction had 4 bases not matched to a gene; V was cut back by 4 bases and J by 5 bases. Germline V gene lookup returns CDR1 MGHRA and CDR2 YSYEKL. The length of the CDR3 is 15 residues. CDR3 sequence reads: CASSRWTGNNSPLHF. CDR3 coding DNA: TGCGCCAGCAGCCGATGGACAGGGAATAATTCACCCCTCCACTTT.

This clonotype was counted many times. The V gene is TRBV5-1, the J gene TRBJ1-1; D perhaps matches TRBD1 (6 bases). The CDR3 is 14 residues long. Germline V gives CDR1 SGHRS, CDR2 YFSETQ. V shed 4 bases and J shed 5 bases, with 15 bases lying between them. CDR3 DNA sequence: TGCGCCAGCAGCCTGGGGCAGGGGATGACTGAAGCTTTCTTT. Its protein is CASSLGQGMTEAFF.

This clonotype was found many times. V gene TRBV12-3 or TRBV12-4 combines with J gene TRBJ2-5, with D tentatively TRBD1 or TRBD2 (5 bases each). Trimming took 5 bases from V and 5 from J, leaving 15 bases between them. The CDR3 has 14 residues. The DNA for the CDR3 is TGTGCCAGCAGTCCCCCCGGGGCGTGGGAGACCCAGTACTTC. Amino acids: CASSPPGAWETQYF.

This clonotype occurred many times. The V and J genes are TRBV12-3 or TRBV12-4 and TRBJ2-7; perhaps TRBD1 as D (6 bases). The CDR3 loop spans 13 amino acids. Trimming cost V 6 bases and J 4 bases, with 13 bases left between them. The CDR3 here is CASSTGTHYEQYF. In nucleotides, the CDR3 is TGTGCCAGCAGCACAGGGACCCATTACGAGCAGTACTTC.

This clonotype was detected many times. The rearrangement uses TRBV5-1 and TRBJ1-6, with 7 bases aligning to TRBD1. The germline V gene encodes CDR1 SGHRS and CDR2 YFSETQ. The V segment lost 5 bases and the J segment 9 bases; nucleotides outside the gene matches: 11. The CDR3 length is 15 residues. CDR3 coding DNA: TGCGCCAGCAGGGGGCAAACAGGGGATCTTTCACCCCTCCACTTT. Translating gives CASRGQTGDLSPLHF.